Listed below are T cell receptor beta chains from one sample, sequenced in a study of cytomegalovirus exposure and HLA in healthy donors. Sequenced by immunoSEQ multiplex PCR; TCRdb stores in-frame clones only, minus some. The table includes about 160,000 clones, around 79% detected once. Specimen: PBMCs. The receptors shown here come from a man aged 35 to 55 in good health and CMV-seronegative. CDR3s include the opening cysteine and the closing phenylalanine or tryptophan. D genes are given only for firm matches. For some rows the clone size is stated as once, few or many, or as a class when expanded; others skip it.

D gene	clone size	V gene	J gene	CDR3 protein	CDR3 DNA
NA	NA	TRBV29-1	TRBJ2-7	CSVEGARYEQYF	TGCAGCGTTGAAGGGGCGCGCTACGAGCAGTACTTC
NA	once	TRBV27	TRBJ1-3	CATSRGGSGNTIYF	TGTGCCACCTCCCGGGGGGGCTCTGGAAACACCATATATTTT
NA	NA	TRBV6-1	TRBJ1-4	CATITFGRRKEKLFF	TGTGCCACCATCACCTTTGGGCGGAGGAAGGAAAAACTGTTTTTT
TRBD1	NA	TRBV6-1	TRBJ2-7	CASSGSGTGVSEQYF	TGTGCCAGCAGTGGATCCGGGACAGGGGTGAGCGAGCAGTACTTC
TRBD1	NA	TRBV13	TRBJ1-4	CASSLSNRGKLFF	TGTGCCAGCAGCTTATCTAACAGGGGGAAACTGTTTTTT
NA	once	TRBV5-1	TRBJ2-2	CASSLEGAGTGELFF	TGCGCCAGCAGCTTGGAAGGGGCCGGCACCGGGGAGCTGTTTTTT
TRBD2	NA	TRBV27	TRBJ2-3	CASRILSGGGTDTQYF	TGTGCCAGCCGAATACTCAGCGGGGGCGGCACAGATACGCAGTATTTT
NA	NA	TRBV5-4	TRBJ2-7	CASSLGLGGASYEQYF	TGTGCCAGCAGCTTGGGATTGGGCGGGGCCTCCTACGAGCAGTACTTC
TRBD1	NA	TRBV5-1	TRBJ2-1	CASTGGFNEQFF	TGCGCCAGCACAGGGGGCTTTAATGAGCAGTTCTTC
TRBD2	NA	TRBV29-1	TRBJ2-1	CSVEASGSYNEQFF	TGCAGCGTGGAGGCTAGCGGGAGCTACAATGAGCAGTTCTTC
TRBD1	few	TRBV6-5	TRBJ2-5	CASRGTGRETQYF	TGTGCCAGCAGGGGGACAGGGAGGGAGACCCAGTACTTC
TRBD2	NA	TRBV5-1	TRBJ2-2	CASSFGPGGGELFF	TGCGCCAGCAGCTTTGGACCGGGAGGCGGGGAGCTGTTTTTT
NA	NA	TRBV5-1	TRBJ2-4	CASSLNGSPPNSQYF	TGCGCCAGCAGCCTCAACGGGAGCCCTCCAAACAGTCAGTACTTC
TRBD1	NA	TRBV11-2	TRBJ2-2	CASSLVAGGENTGELFF	TGTGCCAGCAGCTTAGTAGCAGGGGGCGAGAACACCGGGGAGCTGTTTTTT
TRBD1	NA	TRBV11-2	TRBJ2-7	CASSLDWGQGIFYEQYF	TGTGCCAGCAGCTTAGATTGGGGACAGGGGATTTTCTACGAGCAGTACTTC
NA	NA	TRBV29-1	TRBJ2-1	CSVVLRVRYNEQFF	TGCAGCGTTGTACTCCGGGTACGGTACAATGAGCAGTTCTTC
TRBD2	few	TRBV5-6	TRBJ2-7	CASSLWGGGVNEQYF	TGTGCCAGCAGCTTGTGGGGCGGGGGGGTAAACGAGCAGTACTTC
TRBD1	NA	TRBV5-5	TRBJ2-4	CASSALGVDRVAKNIQYF	TGTGCCAGCAGCGCCTTGGGAGTCGACAGGGTAGCCAAAAACATTCAGTACTTC
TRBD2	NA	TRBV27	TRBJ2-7	CASSLGGREYEQYF	TGTGCCAGCAGTTTGGGCGGGAGGGAGTACGAGCAGTACTTC
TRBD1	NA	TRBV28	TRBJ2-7	CASSSVQGFIPDEQYF	TGTGCCAGCAGCAGCGTACAGGGGTTTATACCCGACGAGCAGTACTTC
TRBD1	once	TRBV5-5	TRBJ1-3	CASSSVLRDRVKRNTIYF	TGTGCCAGCAGCTCGGTACTCCGGGACAGGGTAAAGAGAAACACCATATATTTT
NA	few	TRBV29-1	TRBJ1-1	CSAEEVQYTEAFF	TGCAGCGCCGAAGAGGTACAGTATACTGAAGCTTTCTTT
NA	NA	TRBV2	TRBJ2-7	CASSEALEGDGSYEQYF	TGTGCCAGCAGTGAAGCGCTTGAGGGGGACGGCTCCTACGAGCAGTACTTC
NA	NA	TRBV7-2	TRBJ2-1	CASSVTLGREQFF	TGTGCCAGCAGCGTAACCCTGGGGAGGGAGCAGTTCTTC
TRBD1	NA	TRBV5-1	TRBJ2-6	CASSGDRGLGANVLTF	TGCGCCAGCAGCGGGGACAGGGGGCTTGGGGCCAACGTCCTGACTTTC
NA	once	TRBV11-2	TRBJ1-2	CPNSLGGGRRKGYTF	TGTCCCAACTCGCTAGGGGGAGGGAGGAGGAAGGGCTACACCTTC
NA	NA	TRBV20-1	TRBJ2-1	CSASQGEQFF	TGCAGTGCTAGCCAGGGGGAGCAGTTCTTC
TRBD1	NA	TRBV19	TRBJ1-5	CASSIRDRGLHQPQHF	TGTGCCAGTAGTATCCGGGACAGGGGATTGCATCAGCCCCAGCATTTT
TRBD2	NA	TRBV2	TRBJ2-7	CASRSGLARYEQYF	TGTGCCAGCAGATCAGGACTAGCGCGGTACGAGCAGTACTTC
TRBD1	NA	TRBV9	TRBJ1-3	CASSALRQGTGNTIYF	TGTGCCAGCAGCGCGTTAAGACAGGGCACTGGAAACACCATATATTTT
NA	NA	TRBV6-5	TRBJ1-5	CASSYERDMPQHF	TGTGCCAGCAGTTACGAGAGGGACATGCCCCAGCATTTT
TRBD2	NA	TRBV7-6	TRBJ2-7	CASSLGLAGDEQYF	TGTGCCAGCAGCTTAGGGCTAGCGGGAGACGAGCAGTACTTC
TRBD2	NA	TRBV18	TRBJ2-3	CASSPLGGSGTDTQYF	TGTGCCAGCTCACCACTCGGCGGGAGTGGGACCGATACGCAGTATTTT
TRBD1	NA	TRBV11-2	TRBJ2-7	CASSLRGTAFYEQYF	TGTGCCAGCAGCTTAAGAGGGACAGCCTTCTACGAGCAGTACTTC
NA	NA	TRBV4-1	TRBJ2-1	CASSQAGGMVGRDRSSYNEQFF	TGCGCCAGCAGCCAAGCAGGGGGGATGGTCGGGAGGGATCGTAGCTCCTACAATGAGCAGTTCTTC
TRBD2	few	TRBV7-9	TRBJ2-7	CSSSSPARTSGGGPYEQYF	TGTTCCAGCAGCTCCCCAGCCCGGACTAGCGGGGGCGGACCTTACGAGCAGTACTTC